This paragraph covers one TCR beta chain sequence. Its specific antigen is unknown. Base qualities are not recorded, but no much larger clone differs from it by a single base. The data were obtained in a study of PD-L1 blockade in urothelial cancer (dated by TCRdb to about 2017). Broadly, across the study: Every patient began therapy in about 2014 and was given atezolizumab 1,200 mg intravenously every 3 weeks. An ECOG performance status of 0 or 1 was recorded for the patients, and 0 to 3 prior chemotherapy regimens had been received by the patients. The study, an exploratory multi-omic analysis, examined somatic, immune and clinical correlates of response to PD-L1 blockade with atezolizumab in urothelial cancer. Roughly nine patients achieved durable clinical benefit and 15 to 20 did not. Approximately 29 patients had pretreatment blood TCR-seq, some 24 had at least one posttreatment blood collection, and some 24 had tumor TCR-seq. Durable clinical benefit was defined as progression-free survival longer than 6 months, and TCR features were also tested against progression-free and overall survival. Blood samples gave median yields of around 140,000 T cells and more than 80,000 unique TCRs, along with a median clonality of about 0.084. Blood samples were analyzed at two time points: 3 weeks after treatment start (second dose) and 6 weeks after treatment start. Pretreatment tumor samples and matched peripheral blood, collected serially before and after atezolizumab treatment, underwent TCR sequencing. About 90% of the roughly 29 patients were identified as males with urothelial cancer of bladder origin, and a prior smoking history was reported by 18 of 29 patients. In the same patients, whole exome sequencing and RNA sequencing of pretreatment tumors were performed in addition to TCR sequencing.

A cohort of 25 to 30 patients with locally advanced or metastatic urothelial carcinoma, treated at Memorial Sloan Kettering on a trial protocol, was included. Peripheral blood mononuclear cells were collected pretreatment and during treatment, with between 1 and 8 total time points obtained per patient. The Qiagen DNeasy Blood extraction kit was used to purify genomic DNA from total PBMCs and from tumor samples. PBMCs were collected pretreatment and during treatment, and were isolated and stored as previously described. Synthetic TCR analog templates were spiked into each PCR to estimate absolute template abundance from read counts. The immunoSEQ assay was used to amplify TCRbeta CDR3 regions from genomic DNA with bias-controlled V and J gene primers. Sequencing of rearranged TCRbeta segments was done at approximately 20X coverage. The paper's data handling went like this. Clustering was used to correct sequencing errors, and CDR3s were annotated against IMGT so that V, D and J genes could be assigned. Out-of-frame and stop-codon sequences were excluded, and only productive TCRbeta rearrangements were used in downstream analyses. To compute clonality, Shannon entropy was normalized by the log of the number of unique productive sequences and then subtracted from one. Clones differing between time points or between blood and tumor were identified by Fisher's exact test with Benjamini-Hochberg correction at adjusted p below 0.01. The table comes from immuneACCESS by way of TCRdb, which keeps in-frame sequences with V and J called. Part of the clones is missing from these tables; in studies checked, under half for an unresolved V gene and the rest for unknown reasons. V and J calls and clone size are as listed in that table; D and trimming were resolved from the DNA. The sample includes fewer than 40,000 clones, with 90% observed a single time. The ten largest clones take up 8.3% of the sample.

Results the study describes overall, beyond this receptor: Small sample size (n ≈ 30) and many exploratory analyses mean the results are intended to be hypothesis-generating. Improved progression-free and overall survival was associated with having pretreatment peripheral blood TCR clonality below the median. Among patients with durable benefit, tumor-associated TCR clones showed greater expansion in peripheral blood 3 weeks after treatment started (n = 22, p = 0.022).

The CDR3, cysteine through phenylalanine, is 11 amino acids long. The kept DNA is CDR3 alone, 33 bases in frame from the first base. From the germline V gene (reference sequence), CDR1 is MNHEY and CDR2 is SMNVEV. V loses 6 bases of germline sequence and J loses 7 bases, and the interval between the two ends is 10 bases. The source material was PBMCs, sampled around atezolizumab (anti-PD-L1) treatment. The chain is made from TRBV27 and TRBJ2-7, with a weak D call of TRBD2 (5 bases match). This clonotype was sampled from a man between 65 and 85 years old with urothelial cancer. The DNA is TGTGCCAGCAGCGCGAGAGGGGAGCAGTACTTC. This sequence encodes CASSARGEQYF.